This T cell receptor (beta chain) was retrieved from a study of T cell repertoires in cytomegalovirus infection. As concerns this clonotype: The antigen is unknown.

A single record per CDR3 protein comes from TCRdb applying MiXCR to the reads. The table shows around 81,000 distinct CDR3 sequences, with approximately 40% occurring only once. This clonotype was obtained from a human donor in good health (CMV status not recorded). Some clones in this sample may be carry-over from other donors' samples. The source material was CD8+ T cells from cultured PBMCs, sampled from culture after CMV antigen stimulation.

The CDR3 region has the DNA TGTGCCAGCAGCCGACAGGAACAACACGAGCAGTACTTC. Residues: CASSRQEQHEQYF. The gene calls are TRBV2 and TRBJ2-7; tentative D call: TRBD1 (6 bases). The CDR3 runs 13 residues. V lost 6 bases, J lost 5 bases, and 14 bases lay in between. Germline V CDR1 and CDR2: SNHLY, FYNNEI.